The clone carrying this TCR beta chain was found many times. The data are from a study of T-cell reconstitution after alpha-beta-depleted transplantation in children. Germline lookup yields CDR1 KGHDR and CDR2 SFDVKD. This CDR3 has 20 amino acids. J gave up 5 bases and V 8 bases, and 28 bases lay outside the gene matches. Preparation of the TCRbeta library was carried out with unique molecular identifiers. TCRdb analysed the PCR reads with MiXCR anew, one entry per CDR3 protein. The data show about 230,000 distinct CDR3 sequences, with roughly a tenth seen just once and 5% to 6% held by the top ten. V and J are TRBV24-1 and TRBJ2-5, with 7 bases lining up with TRBD2. The source material was PBMCs from the stem cell graft donor, sampled from the stem cell graft. The clonotype originates from a human donor who donated a stem cell graft to a child with SCID. In DNA, the CDR3 is TGTGCCACCATAGGACTAGTCAGAGCGCAAGAGGCTTTTTTATTCGAGACCCAGTACTTC. Its translation is CATIGLVRAQEAFLFETQYF.